What follows are 21 T cell receptor beta chains derived from one specimen sequenced in a study of read filtering for tumor transcriptome and immune sequencing. Molecular barcoded adaptors covering alpha/delta and beta/gamma chains were used on approximately 440 ng RNA. MiXCR, applied by TCRdb to the reads, yields one record per CDR3 protein. The repertoire holds 39,000 or so distinct CDR3 sequences, about an eighth seen once, with approximately 30% in the top ten. The material sequenced was a population of CD138-negative cells sorted from bone marrow. The receptors shown here come from a donor aged 40 or over with multiple myeloma.

The genes are TRBV20-1 and TRBJ2-3, with D possibly TRBD1 on 6 matching bases. Germline CDR1 is DFQATT and CDR2 is SNEGSKA (reference sequence). The CDR3 covers 15 residues. With 3 bases removed from V and 2 bases from J, the gap between germline ends came to 15 bases. The CDR3 region is CSASPGVRVTDTQYF. The CDR3, as DNA: TGCAGTGCTAGCCCAGGGGTTCGTGTCACAGATACGCAGTATTTT.

This clonotype was counted at least ten times. The chain links TRBV10-3 to TRBJ2-5, with a weak D call TRBD2 (6 bases). Trimming cost V 6 bases and J 2 bases, with 16 bases left between them. CDR3 length: 15 amino acids. Germline assignment: CDR1 ENHRY and CDR2 SYGVKD. CDR3 amino acids: CAIRAAGTEQETQYF. In DNA form, the CDR3 reads TGTGCCATCAGAGCTGCGGGGACGGAACAAGAGACCCAGTACTTC.

This clonotype has more than one count but fewer than ten. This chain uses TRBV7-9 with TRBJ1-3; no definite D call. Trimming removed 1 base at V and 0 bases at J, with 13 bases between. This CDR3 comprises 17 residues. CDR1 is SEHNR and CDR2 is FQNEAQ in the germline V gene (reference sequence). The CDR3 loop is CASSLVRQISSGNTIYF. In DNA form, the CDR3 reads TGTGCCAGCAGCTTAGTACGGCAGATCAGCTCTGGAAACACCATATATTTT.

This clonotype was seen repeatedly, ten times or more. The rearrangement uses TRBV30 and TRBJ2-5, with a weak D call TRBD1 (6 bases). Germline lookup yields CDR1 GTSNPN and CDR2 SVGIG (reference sequence). The V end was cut by 0 bases, the J end by 3 bases, with 11 bases between. The CDR3 covers 14 residues. The CDR3 DNA reads TGTGCCTGGAGTGTTTTGGGACACAAAGAGACCCAGTACTTC. It is translated as CAWSVLGHKETQYF. Filled out from reference TRBV30 and TRBJ2-5, the complete variable domain reads SQTIHQWPATLVQPVGSPLSLECTVEGTSNPNLYWYRQAAGRGLQLLFYSVGIGQISSEVPQNLSASRPQDRQFILSSKKLLLSDSGFYLCAWSVLGHKETQYFGPGTRLLVL.

This clonotype is deemed medium-sized. This chain connects TRBV11-2 to TRBJ2-1; either TRBD1 or TRBD2 may supply D (5 bases each). The CDR3 extends over 16 amino acids. With 5 bases removed from V and 1 base from J, the gap between germline ends came to 15 bases. In germline, CDR1 is SGHAT, CDR2 FQNNGV. The CDR3, as DNA: TGTGCCAGCAGCCAGGGAAGGACTTCATCCTACAATGAGCAGTTCTTC. Residues: CASSQGRTSSYNEQFF. Based on the CDR3 plus reference TRBV11-2 and TRBJ2-1, the full variable domain is EAGVAQSPRYKIIEKRQSVAFWCNPISGHATLYWYQQILGQGPKLLIQFQNNGVVDDSQLPKDRFSAERLKGVDSTLKIQPAKLEDSAVYLCASSQGRTSSYNEQFFGPGTRLTVL.

This clonotype has at least ten counts. The chain employs TRBV7-2 and TRBJ2-7; weak D call: TRBD1 (5 bases). CDR1 and CDR2 from the germline V gene are SGHTA and FQGNSA. This CDR3 is 13 amino acids long. V was clipped by 5 bases and J by 5 bases, with 13 bases between them. CDR3 in amino acids: CASSPGPLNEQYF. CDR3 coding DNA: TGTGCCAGCAGCCCAGGGCCCCTGAACGAGCAGTACTTC.

This clonotype has ten or more counts. The chain combines TRBV20-1 with TRBJ2-5, with D possibly TRBD2 on 6 matching bases. Trimming removed 2 bases at V and 1 base at J, with 11 bases between. The CDR3 loop spans 14 amino acids. The germline CDR1 and CDR2 sequences are DFQATT and SNEGSKA (reference sequence). The chain's CDR3 is CSARRGASQETQYF. Here the CDR3 DNA reads TGCAGTGCTAGACGCGGGGCTTCCCAAGAGACCCAGTACTTC.

This clonotype was counted many times. The chain is built from TRBV21-1 and TRBJ2-1; the D call in the table, TRBD1, was not verified against the DNA. TRBV21-1 is an annotated pseudogene. The CDR3 is 13 amino acids. The CDR3 nucleotides are TGTGCCATCCGGGACAGGTCCTACAATGAGCAGTTCTTC. Its protein product is CAIRDRSYNEQFF.

At least ten counts were recorded for this clonotype. The chain joins TRBV12-3 or TRBV12-4 to TRBJ1-1; no clear D gene. Trimming took 6 bases from V and 0 from J, leaving 11 bases between them. This CDR3 has 14 residues. The CDR3 coding sequence is TGTGCCAGCAGGACGGATCGAATGAACACTGAAGCTTTCTTT. Its translation: CASRTDRMNTEAFF.

On this clonotype itself: This likely reflects a read error, since a far larger clone is one base away. The V call is TRBV12-3 or TRBV12-4, the J call TRBJ2-1; tentatively, D is TRBD2 (5 bases). The CDR3 consists of 12 residues. The CDR3 is CACSRTYNEQFF. The DNA for the CDR3 is TGTGCCTGCAGTAGGACTTACAATGAGCAGTTCTTC.

This clonotype came up many times. The V gene is TRBV29-1, the J gene TRBJ1-1; 7 bases align to TRBD1. The CDR3 extends over 15 amino acids. Trimming removed 1 base from V and 0 bases from J; junction bases left unmatched: 5. Germline values: CDR1 SQVTM, CDR2 ANQGSEA. The CDR3 coding sequence is TGCAGCGTTGAAGGCATTGGGACAGTGAACACTGAAGCTTTCTTT. It translates to CSVEGIGTVNTEAFF.

This clonotype was seen at least ten times. J is TRBJ2-7 and V is TRBV6-2 or TRBV6-3, with 10 bases aligning to TRBD2. The CDR3 covers 14 residues. The germline gives CDR1 MNHEY, CDR2 SVGEGT. V trimming: 7 bases; J trimming: 0 bases; junction bases outside the gene matches: 3. CDR3 in DNA: TGTGCCAGCAAGGGACTAGCGTCCTCCTACGAGCAGTACTTC. This gives the protein CASKGLASSYEQYF.

In this sample, this clonotype turned up many times. V usage is TRBV7-9 and J usage is TRBJ1-1; 8 bases fit TRBD1. The CDR3 is made up of 14 amino acids. The V segment lost 5 bases and the J segment 6 bases; nucleotides outside the gene matches: 8. CDR1 SEHNR and CDR2 FQNEAQ come from the germline V gene (reference sequence). The CDR3 DNA is TGTGCCAGCAGCCTAGAATTGACAGGGGCTGAAGCTTTCTTT. It yields the protein CASSLELTGAEAFF.

This clonotype was counted ten times or more. The rearrangement joins TRBV12-3 or TRBV12-4 to TRBJ1-1; TRBD1 matches at 7 bases. With 7 bases clipped from V and 5 bases from J, the junction kept 10 bases outside the gene matches. The CDR3 has 14 residues. The DNA of the CDR3 is TGTGCCAGCACCTCGACAGGGAGGGAAACTGAAGCTTTCTTT. It encodes CASTSTGRETEAFF.

This clonotype was counted at least ten times. The V gene is TRBV19, the J gene TRBJ2-3; the D is unclear. CDR3 length: 14 amino acids. CDR1 LNHDA and CDR2 SQIVND come from the germline V gene (reference sequence). Deletions cut 5 bases from V and 2 bases from J, with 11 bases between. The CDR3 DNA reads TGTGCCAGTAGTCCCAGGTCCCACACAGATACGCAGTATTTT. This codes for CASSPRSHTDTQYF.

This clonotype rates as medium-sized (0.01 to 0.1%). The rearrangement links TRBV20-1 to TRBJ2-1; D is ambiguous. Trimming stripped 3 bases from V and 5 bases from J, with 14 bases between. This CDR3 has 14 residues. Germline CDR1 reads DFQATT; CDR2 reads SNEGSKA (reference sequence). CDR3 protein: CSARGSPSDNEQFF. The CDR3, as DNA: TGCAGTGCTAGGGGGTCCCCCTCGGACAATGAGCAGTTCTTC.

The rearrangement links TRBV30 to TRBJ2-1; 10 nucleotides match TRBD2. Germline assignment: CDR1 GTSNPN and CDR2 SVGIG (reference sequence). V lost 5 bases, J lost 9 bases, and 13 bases stayed unmatched. The CDR3 loop spans 15 amino acids. The CDR3 DNA reads TGTGCCTGGTCCCCCGCCCTAGCGGGAGCGGGTGAGCAGTTCTTC. It is translated as CAWSPALAGAGEQFF.

Ten or more counts support this clonotype. The chain is built from TRBV4-1 and TRBJ2-5, with D tentatively TRBD2 (5 bases). V lost 0 bases to trimming and J lost 3 bases, with 14 bases between them. The CDR3 covers 16 residues. The germline gives CDR1 MGHRA, CDR2 YSYEKL. The CDR3 is CASSQDVSGAKETQYF. In DNA form, the CDR3 reads TGCGCCAGCAGCCAAGATGTAAGCGGTGCTAAAGAGACCCAGTACTTC.

This clonotype was detected many times. This chain connects TRBV24-1 to TRBJ2-7; tentatively, D is TRBD1 or TRBD2 (5 bases each). V lost 5 bases to trimming and J lost 2 bases, with 12 bases between them. The CDR3 extends over 14 amino acids. Germline CDR1 is KGHDR and CDR2 is SFDVKD. The CDR3 loop is CATSGSGATYEQYF. The CDR3 DNA reads as TGTGCCACCAGTGGTTCCGGGGCGACCTACGAGCAGTACTTC.

About this clonotype itself: A much larger clone differs from this one at a single base, so this may be a read error. The rearrangement joins TRBV9 to TRBJ2-5, with D perhaps TRBD2 (7 bases). The CDR3 is 15 residues long. The germline V gene has CDR1 SGDLS and CDR2 YYNGEE. CDR3: CACSAGGRGKETQYF. CDR3 in DNA: TGTGCCTGCAGCGCCGGGGGGAGGGGGAAGGAGACCCAGTACTTC.

The chain recombines TRBV5-1 with TRBJ2-7, with D possibly being TRBD1 (6 bases). The V gene lost 5 bases and the J gene lost 0 bases, with 12 bases spanning the gap. CDR1 and CDR2 from the germline V gene are SGHRS and YFSETQ. The CDR3 contains 14 residues. The CDR3 is CASSFGQSSYEQYF. The CDR3, as DNA: TGCGCCAGCAGTTTCGGACAGAGCTCCTACGAGCAGTACTTC.